Listed below are T cell receptor beta chains from one sample, sequenced in a study of cytomegalovirus exposure and HLA in healthy donors. Produced via immunoSEQ multiplex PCR; TCRdb's table is partial and in-frame only. The profile covers 150,000 to 200,000 clones, with about three quarters appearing a single time and around 1.5% taken by the ten largest. The sample was PBMCs. Every receptor here comes from a woman in her 30s in good health and CMV-seronegative. Both conserved end residues are part of each CDR3. Not every row has a clone size; where given, it reads once, few, many or a size class.

j_gene: TRBJ1-6; abundance: few; v_gene: TRBV28; CDR3aa: CASGGRTLHF
j_gene: TRBJ2-7; abundance: once; v_gene: TRBV6-5; CDR3aa: CASSSAGLYEQYF
j_gene: TRBJ1-4; abundance: .; v_gene: TRBV5-1; CDR3aa: CASSLVGATNEKLFF
j_gene: TRBJ1-2; abundance: .; v_gene: TRBV27; CDR3aa: CASSFKGDGYTF
j_gene: TRBJ1-1; abundance: .; v_gene: TRBV5-1; CDR3aa: CASSVTGVTEAFF
j_gene: TRBJ1-6; abundance: .; v_gene: TRBV18; CDR3aa: CASSPVGGGAPLHF
j_gene: TRBJ2-6; abundance: .; v_gene: TRBV27; CDR3aa: CASSPRYSGANGLTF
j_gene: TRBJ2-3; abundance: .; v_gene: TRBV11-3; CDR3aa: CASSLQGLDTQYF
j_gene: TRBJ1-6; abundance: .; v_gene: TRBV11-1; CDR3aa: CASTHGQHNSPLHF
j_gene: TRBJ2-7; abundance: .; v_gene: TRBV6-5; CDR3aa: CASSLEGPFYEQYF
j_gene: TRBJ1-2; abundance: .; v_gene: TRBV18; CDR3aa: CASSPEHSYYNGYTF
j_gene: TRBJ2-7; abundance: .; v_gene: TRBV15; CDR3aa: CATSRDLDSLYEQYF
j_gene: TRBJ1-1; abundance: .; v_gene: TRBV15; CDR3aa: CATTQGQGATEAFF
j_gene: TRBJ1-1; abundance: .; v_gene: TRBV30; CDR3aa: CAWSLTEAFF
j_gene: .; abundance: .; v_gene: TRBV29-1; CDR3aa: CSVSGAGSYEQYF
j_gene: TRBJ1-1; abundance: few; v_gene: TRBV2; CDR3aa: CASSTQRQGAFF
j_gene: TRBJ1-3; abundance: .; v_gene: TRBV15; CDR3aa: CATSRDRGQGMSSGNTIYF
j_gene: TRBJ2-1; abundance: few; v_gene: TRBV18; CDR3aa: CASSQDWEAYNEQFF
j_gene: TRBJ1-6; abundance: .; v_gene: TRBV6-6; CDR3aa: CASSQQVASPLHF
j_gene: TRBJ2-1; abundance: once; v_gene: TRBV5-1; CDR3aa: CASSSTGTGKFF
j_gene: TRBJ1-1; abundance: .; v_gene: TRBV2; CDR3aa: CASRDRLWDRGKGTTEAFF
j_gene: TRBJ1-6; abundance: .; v_gene: TRBV7-9; CDR3aa: CASSLLKGNSPLHF
j_gene: TRBJ2-3; abundance: .; v_gene: TRBV2; CDR3aa: CASRPLTSGSTDTQYF
j_gene: TRBJ1-2; abundance: .; v_gene: TRBV13; CDR3aa: CASSATGNYGYTF
j_gene: TRBJ1-5; abundance: .; v_gene: TRBV19; CDR3aa: CASSIGQGRVGDQPQHF
j_gene: TRBJ1-4; abundance: .; v_gene: TRBV18; CDR3aa: CASSPGGGGEKLFF
j_gene: TRBJ2-3; abundance: .; v_gene: TRBV15; CDR3aa: CATSANRGADTQYF
j_gene: TRBJ2-6; abundance: few; v_gene: TRBV5-4; CDR3aa: CASSLGGNSGANVLTF
j_gene: TRBJ1-2; abundance: .; v_gene: TRBV5-4; CDR3aa: CASSRTGDNYGYTF
j_gene: TRBJ2-1; abundance: .; v_gene: TRBV25-1; CDR3aa: CASSRGRGSSYNEQFF
j_gene: TRBJ1-5; abundance: .; v_gene: TRBV5-1; CDR3aa: CASSFDRNQPQHF
j_gene: TRBJ1-1; abundance: few; v_gene: TRBV5-1; CDR3aa: CASSRGDSLRVEAFF
j_gene: TRBJ1-2; abundance: .; v_gene: TRBV5-5; CDR3aa: CASSLAGGNGYTF
j_gene: TRBJ1-2; abundance: .; v_gene: TRBV2; CDR3aa: CASSEGQGGYGYTF
j_gene: TRBJ1-5; abundance: .; v_gene: TRBV30; CDR3aa: CAWSNSPRDQPQHF
j_gene: TRBJ2-7; abundance: .; v_gene: TRBV21-1; CDR3aa: CASSPGGLAGGSSYEQYF
j_gene: TRBJ1-1; abundance: .; v_gene: TRBV2; CDR3aa: CAGGGRGRTEAFF
j_gene: TRBJ2-7; abundance: .; v_gene: TRBV6-1; CDR3aa: CASSEALRRTSVYEQYF
j_gene: TRBJ1-5; abundance: few; v_gene: TRBV21-1; CDR3aa: CASSKARTGGNQPQHF
j_gene: TRBJ2-3; abundance: .; v_gene: TRBV5-1; CDR3aa: CASSLFPAGGSYSTDTQYF
j_gene: TRBJ1-4; abundance: few; v_gene: TRBV6-5; CDR3aa: CASRSREKLFF
j_gene: TRBJ1-1; abundance: few; v_gene: TRBV10-3; CDR3aa: CASHRGDTEAFF
j_gene: TRBJ2-7; abundance: .; v_gene: TRBV7-9; CDR3aa: CASSLSVEQYF
j_gene: TRBJ2-3; abundance: few; v_gene: TRBV27; CDR3aa: CASSLTWGGPRRLSTDTQYF
j_gene: TRBJ2-1; abundance: .; v_gene: TRBV5-4; CDR3aa: CASSLSPGGHNEQFF
j_gene: TRBJ1-5; abundance: .; v_gene: TRBV7-4; CDR3aa: CASHLIISNQPQHF
j_gene: TRBJ1-2; abundance: .; v_gene: TRBV15; CDR3aa: CATQIRAGNYGYTF
j_gene: TRBJ2-5; abundance: .; v_gene: TRBV12-5; CDR3aa: CASAGPQETQYF
j_gene: TRBJ1-4; abundance: .; v_gene: TRBV10-2; CDR3aa: CASSETYRGLREKLFF
j_gene: TRBJ2-7; abundance: .; v_gene: TRBV29-1; CDR3aa: CSVGKVVGTNYEQYF
j_gene: TRBJ2-7; abundance: .; v_gene: TRBV5-4; CDR3aa: CASSLLQGAPHEQYF